The rows below give T cell receptor beta chains drawn from one sample of a study of blood T cell repertoires in COVID-19. Sequenced by immunoSEQ multiplex PCR; TCRdb stores in-frame clones only, minus some. The sample holds under 350,000 clones, roughly 89% seen once. What was sequenced was peripheral blood. These receptors were obtained from a woman in her twenties or thirties with COVID-19, enrolled during active disease. The CDR3 runs from the conserved cysteine through the conserved F or W. Each record gives: D gene, V gene, clone size, J gene, CDR3 DNA, CDR3 protein. D genes are given only for firm matches. Clone size is shown for a subset of rows, as once, few, many or a class of expanded clone.

D gene: .
V gene: TRBV5-4
clone size: .
J gene: TRBJ1-1
CDR3 DNA: TGTGCCAGCAGCCGACAGGACACTGAAGCTTTCTTT
CDR3 protein: CASSRQDTEAFF

D gene: .
V gene: TRBV14
clone size: once
J gene: TRBJ1-3
CDR3 DNA: TGTGCCAGCAGCCTCAGTCTCTCTGGAAACACCATATATTTT
CDR3 protein: CASSLSLSGNTIYF

D gene: TRBD2
V gene: TRBV5-1
clone size: .
J gene: TRBJ2-3
CDR3 DNA: TGCGCCAGCAGCATTAGCGGGGGCACAGATACGCAGTATTTT
CDR3 protein: CASSISGGTDTQYF

D gene: TRBD2
V gene: TRBV5-1
clone size: .
J gene: TRBJ2-5
CDR3 DNA: TGCGCCAGCAGCTTGGACGGGACTAGTGAGGAGACCCAGTACTTC
CDR3 protein: CASSLDGTSEETQYF

D gene: .
V gene: TRBV28
clone size: once
J gene: TRBJ1-4
CDR3 DNA: TGTGCCAGCAGTATGGGAGGGGAGCGGGGAAAACTGTTTTTT
CDR3 protein: CASSMGGERGKLFF

D gene: .
V gene: TRBV5-1
clone size: few
J gene: TRBJ1-2
CDR3 DNA: TGCGCCAGCAGCTTGGTGCCCAACGACATCGATGGCTACACCTTC
CDR3 protein: CASSLVPNDIDGYTF

D gene: .
V gene: TRBV5-6
clone size: .
J gene: TRBJ1-2
CDR3 DNA: TGTGCCAGCAGCGCAGGTCAGGGTAACTATGGCTACACCTTC
CDR3 protein: CASSAGQGNYGYTF

D gene: TRBD1
V gene: TRBV7-9
clone size: .
J gene: TRBJ2-3
CDR3 DNA: TGTGCCAGCAGCACCCAACAGGGGAGTAGCACAGATACGCAGTATTTT
CDR3 protein: CASSTQQGSSTDTQYF

D gene: .
V gene: TRBV7-9
clone size: .
J gene: TRBJ1-5
CDR3 DNA: TGTGCCAGCAGCTTAGGAGCTGGGGGCGAGGGTCAGCCCCAGCATTTT
CDR3 protein: CASSLGAGGEGQPQHF

D gene: .
V gene: TRBV5-1
clone size: .
J gene: TRBJ1-6
CDR3 DNA: TGCGCCAGCAGCTTGGCCGGTTCACAGAATAATTCACCCCTCCACTTT
CDR3 protein: CASSLAGSQNNSPLHF

D gene: .
V gene: TRBV10-3
clone size: .
J gene: TRBJ2-7
CDR3 DNA: TGTGCCATCAGGGCTGGGACTGCAACCTACGAGCAGTACTTC
CDR3 protein: CAIRAGTATYEQYF

D gene: .
V gene: TRBV28
clone size: once
J gene: TRBJ2-5
CDR3 DNA: TGTGCCAGCGCCCTATTTCGCCAAGAGACCCAGTACTTC
CDR3 protein: CASALFRQETQYF

D gene: .
V gene: TRBV4-1
clone size: .
J gene: TRBJ1-2
CDR3 DNA: TGCGCCAGCAGCCAAGAGTCCAGGGTCGCTGGCTACACCTTC
CDR3 protein: CASSQESRVAGYTF

D gene: TRBD2
V gene: TRBV7-2
clone size: .
J gene: TRBJ2-2
CDR3 DNA: TGTGCCAGCAGCTTTGCGGGGGGGAGGACCGGGGAGCTGTTTTTT
CDR3 protein: CASSFAGGRTGELFF

D gene: TRBD2
V gene: TRBV19
clone size: once
J gene: TRBJ2-1
CDR3 DNA: TGTGCCAGTAGTATAGGACTAGCGGGAGGCAATGAGCAGTTCTTC
CDR3 protein: CASSIGLAGGNEQFF

D gene: .
V gene: TRBV7-3
clone size: .
J gene: TRBJ1-1
CDR3 DNA: TGTGCCAGCAGCTTACAGGGGAACACTGAAGCTTTCTTT
CDR3 protein: CASSLQGNTEAFF

D gene: TRBD1
V gene: TRBV6-5
clone size: .
J gene: TRBJ2-7
CDR3 DNA: TGTGCCAGCAAAGTCGGACAGGGGCCCTACGAGCAGTACTTC
CDR3 protein: CASKVGQGPYEQYF

D gene: TRBD2
V gene: TRBV7-2
clone size: .
J gene: TRBJ2-1
CDR3 DNA: TGTGCCAGCAGCCTAGCGGGGGGTCATGAGCAGTTCTTC
CDR3 protein: CASSLAGGHEQFF

D gene: .
V gene: TRBV19
clone size: .
J gene: TRBJ2-2
CDR3 DNA: TGTGCCAGTAGTGCTGGTATGGGGGCAGGGACGAACACCGGGGAGCTGTTTTTT
CDR3 protein: CASSAGMGAGTNTGELFF

D gene: TRBD2
V gene: TRBV6-1
clone size: .
J gene: TRBJ2-3
CDR3 DNA: TGTGCCAGCAGTGAATTTGCAGCGGGGAGCACAGATACGCAGTATTTT
CDR3 protein: CASSEFAAGSTDTQYF

D gene: .
V gene: TRBV2
clone size: .
J gene: TRBJ2-2
CDR3 DNA: TGTGCCACATACAGACAGTTCCCCGGGGAGCTGTTTTTT
CDR3 protein: CATYRQFPGELFF

D gene: .
V gene: TRBV7-9
clone size: once
J gene: TRBJ1-2
CDR3 DNA: TGTGCCAGCAGCTTAGTCCCGGGTTCGCTCTATGGCTACACCTTC
CDR3 protein: CASSLVPGSLYGYTF

D gene: .
V gene: TRBV11-2
clone size: .
J gene: TRBJ1-1
CDR3 DNA: TGTGCCACACGTGGAGCCACTGAAGCTTTCTTT
CDR3 protein: CATRGATEAFF

D gene: TRBD1
V gene: TRBV5-1
clone size: once
J gene: TRBJ1-1
CDR3 DNA: TGCGCCAGCAGCTTGGGGGCAGGGGGGTCTGAAGCTTTCTTT
CDR3 protein: CASSLGAGGSEAFF

D gene: TRBD2
V gene: TRBV10-2
clone size: once
J gene: TRBJ2-3
CDR3 DNA: TGCGCCAGCAGTGTAAGCGGGGGCCGCACAGATACGCAGTATTTT
CDR3 protein: CASSVSGGRTDTQYF

D gene: TRBD1
V gene: TRBV11-2
clone size: .
J gene: TRBJ2-1
CDR3 DNA: TGTGCCAGCAGCTTAGGGGCGGGACAGGGGGCCAGTAATGAGCAGTTCTTC
CDR3 protein: CASSLGAGQGASNEQFF

D gene: .
V gene: TRBV7-2
clone size: .
J gene: TRBJ2-5
CDR3 DNA: TGTGCCAGCAGCTTCCTAGGAAAGGTCCAAGAGACCCAGTACTTC
CDR3 protein: CASSFLGKVQETQYF

D gene: TRBD1
V gene: TRBV7-9
clone size: .
J gene: TRBJ1-3
CDR3 DNA: TGTGCCAGCAGCTTAGTGGGACAGGGCTCTGGAAACACCATATATTTT
CDR3 protein: CASSLVGQGSGNTIYF

D gene: .
V gene: TRBV28
clone size: .
J gene: TRBJ1-2
CDR3 DNA: TGTGCCAGCAGTCCCGGGGGGGCGAGTAAAGGGTATGGCTACACCTTC
CDR3 protein: CASSPGGASKGYGYTF

D gene: .
V gene: TRBV19
clone size: .
J gene: TRBJ1-5
CDR3 DNA: TGTGCCAGTACTCCAGACAGACTTAGCAATCAGCCCCAGCATTTT
CDR3 protein: CASTPDRLSNQPQHF